This paragraph reports one TCR beta chain. Its antigen remains unknown. TCRdb reprocessed the 5' RACE reads and keeps a single row for each CDR3 protein, giving no DNA. In all, the sample yields around 470,000 distinct CDR3 sequences. This sample is part of a study of T cells expressing NK-cell markers. The study, taken as a whole, reports: The same clonotypes also predominated in the CD3+CD56-NKG2C+ fraction of a few donors.

Germline-derived CDR1 and CDR2 are SNHLY and FYNNEI. This CDR3 contains 15 residues. This TCR came from a woman aged 50 to 65 in good health. The gene calls are TRBV2 and TRBJ2-5; TCRdb indicates TRBD2, and absent DNA this call remains unverified. Sequenced sample: blood T cells: a sorted CD56 or NKG2C T cell subset, CD4+ or CD8+ T cells, or bulk PBMC T cells (not recorded which). The chain's CDR3 is CASSRQREGLETQYF.